These 2 T cell receptor beta chains were sequenced from one sample in a study of human T cells and chemical hapten exposure. TCRdb called the RACE reads again in MiXCR, with one record for every CDR3 protein. The profile shows roughly 84,000 distinct CDR3 sequences, about 10% of them singletons. Indicated time point: patch test 2, 6 weeks after DPC sensitization. The treatment is: therapeutic diphenylcyclopropenone sensitization with weekly scalp DPC. Source: whole blood, taken in connection with sensitization to the hapten diphenylcyclopropenone (DPC). These receptors came from a woman aged 45-65 years with alopecia areata. Some clones in this sample may be carry-over from other donors' samples.

Ten or more counts support this clonotype. The gene calls are TRBV27 and TRBJ2-2; D remains ambiguous. CDR1 and CDR2 from the germline V gene are MNHEY and SMNVEV (reference sequence). This CDR3 has 13 amino acids. The V gene lost 2 bases and the J gene lost 0 bases, with 1 base spanning the gap. This CDR3 reads CASSLTNTGELFF. The CDR3 region has the DNA TGTGCCAGCAGTTTAACGAACACCGGGGAGCTGTTTTTT.

This clonotype was observed many times. The chain employs TRBV29-1 and TRBJ2-3; 10 bases match TRBD1. This CDR3 has 13 residues. Per germline, CDR1 SQVTM and CDR2 ANQGSEA. The J segment lost 9 bases and the V segment lost 4 bases, leaving 7 bases of the junction unmatched. The CDR3 DNA sequence: TGCAGCGTTGGCGGCTCGGGACAGGGGACGCAGTATTTT. This gives the protein CSVGGSGQGTQYF.